This note documents a single T cell receptor beta chain sequence. Its antigen is undetermined. The data were obtained in a study of cytomegalovirus exposure and HLA in healthy donors. Broader study findings: Roughly uniform depth of sequencing across donors was assumed in presence/absence analyses.

V gave up 0 bases and J gave up 8 bases, with 19 bases separating them. Germline assignment: CDR1 MNHEY and CDR2 SVGAGI. The CDR3 is 16 amino acids. Both 60 Vbeta primers and 13 Jbeta primers went into the PCR. TCRdb's table, derived via immunoSEQ multiplex PCR, lists solely in-frame clones and lacks some. The data show roughly 150,000 clones, 75% to 80% seen once. This clonotype originated in a male donor in good health and CMV-seronegative. The rearrangement uses TRBV6-5 and TRBJ1-2, with a possible D match to TRBD1 (6 bases). Sequencing was performed on PBMCs. In nucleotides, the CDR3 is TGTGCCAGCAGTTACTCGCTCACAGGGACGGCTTGGGGCTACACCTTC. Its translation: CASSYSLTGTAWGYTF.